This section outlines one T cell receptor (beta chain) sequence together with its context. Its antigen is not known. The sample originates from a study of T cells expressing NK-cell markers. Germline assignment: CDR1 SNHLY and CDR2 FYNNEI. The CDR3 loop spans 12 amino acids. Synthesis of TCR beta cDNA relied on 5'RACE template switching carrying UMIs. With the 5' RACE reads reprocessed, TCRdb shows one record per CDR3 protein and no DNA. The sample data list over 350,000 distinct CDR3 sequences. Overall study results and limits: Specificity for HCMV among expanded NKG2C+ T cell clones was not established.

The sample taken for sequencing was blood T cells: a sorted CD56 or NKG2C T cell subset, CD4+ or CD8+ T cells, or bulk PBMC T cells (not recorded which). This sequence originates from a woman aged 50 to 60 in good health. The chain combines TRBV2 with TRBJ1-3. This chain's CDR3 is CASRQIGNTIYF.